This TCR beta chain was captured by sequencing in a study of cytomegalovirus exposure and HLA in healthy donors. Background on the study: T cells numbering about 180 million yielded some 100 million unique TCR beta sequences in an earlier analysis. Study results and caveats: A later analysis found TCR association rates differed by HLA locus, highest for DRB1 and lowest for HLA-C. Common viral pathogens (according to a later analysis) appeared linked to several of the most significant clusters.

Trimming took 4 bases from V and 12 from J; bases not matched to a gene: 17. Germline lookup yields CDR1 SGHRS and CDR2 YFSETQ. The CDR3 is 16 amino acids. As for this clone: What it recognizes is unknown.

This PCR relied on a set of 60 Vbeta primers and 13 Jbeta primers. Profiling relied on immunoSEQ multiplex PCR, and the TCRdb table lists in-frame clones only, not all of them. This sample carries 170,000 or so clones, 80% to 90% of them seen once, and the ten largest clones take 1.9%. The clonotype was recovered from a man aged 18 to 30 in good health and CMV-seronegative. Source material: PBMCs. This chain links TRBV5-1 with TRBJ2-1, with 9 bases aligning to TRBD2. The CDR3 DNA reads TGCGCCAGCAGCCCAGATACCGGGACTAGCCGGTTTGGGCAGTTCTTC. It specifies CASSPDTGTSRFGQFF.